This paragraph covers one T cell receptor beta chain sequence. This CDR3 region has 14 residues. Germline V CDR1 and CDR2: SGHNT, YYREEE (reference sequence). V lost 3 bases to trimming and J lost 3 bases; unmatched junction nucleotides: 4. The data were obtained in a study of neoadjuvant nivolumab and ipilimumab in lung cancer. Using immunoSEQ multiplex PCR, the repertoire was profiled, and TCRdb retains in-frame clones only, with some absent. The table shows fewer than 35,000 clones, with over 75% occurring only once. This clonotype originated in an adult with non-small cell lung cancer. The J gene is TRBJ2-3, the V gene TRBV5-4; 7 bases match TRBD2. This sample comprised peripheral blood, obtained after neoadjuvant nivolumab, alone or with ipilimumab, at or shortly before surgery. CDR3 protein: CASSSAGLTDTQYF. CDR3 DNA sequence: TGTGCCAGCAGCTCAGCGGGGTTAACAGATACGCAGTATTTT.